These 30 T cell receptor beta chains share one sample of origin, sequenced in a study of T cell repertoires in cytomegalovirus infection. TCRdb re-called the reads through MiXCR, storing one row per CDR3 protein. This table holds some 700,000 distinct CDR3 sequences, approximately 34% found once. Sequencing used PBMCs. These receptors were collected from a human donor in good health (CMV status not recorded). Some clones in this sample may be carry-over from other donors' samples.

This clonotype was counted only a few times. J is TRBJ1-1 and V is TRBV10-3; TRBD1 aligns across 8 bases. The CDR3 loop spans 14 amino acids. The V gene's germline CDR1 is ENHRY and CDR2 SYGVKD. V dropped 5 bases and J dropped 4; count of bases not matched to a gene: 6. The CDR3, as DNA: TGTGCCATCAGTTCAGGGGGCGCGGGCACTGAAGCTTTCTTT. Translating gives CAISSGGAGTEAFF.

This clonotype was seen a few times. V and J are TRBV10-3 and TRBJ1-5, with a tentative D call TRBD1 (5 bases). With 7 bases removed from V and 3 bases from J, the gap between germline ends came to 16 bases. Germline V gene lookup returns CDR1 ENHRY and CDR2 SYGVKD. The CDR3 spans 15 residues. The CDR3 coding sequence is TGTGCCATCAAGGCGGCCGACAGTCCCAATCAGCCCCAGCATTTT. It codes for CAIKAADSPNQPQHF.

This clonotype showed up many times. V usage is TRBV7-2 and J usage is TRBJ2-4; D is perhaps TRBD2 (5 bases). The CDR3 spans 16 residues. Trimming stripped 5 bases from V and 0 bases from J, with 14 bases between. CDR1 and CDR2 from the germline V gene are SGHTA and FQGNSA. CDR3 DNA sequence: TGTGCCAGCAGCCCACTGGCGGGTTTAGCCAAAAACATTCAGTACTTC. Translation: CASSPLAGLAKNIQYF.

This clonotype was picked up a small number of times. V usage is TRBV6-5 and J usage is TRBJ2-1; 8 bases align to TRBD2. The CDR3 extends over 15 amino acids. V shed 5 bases and J 0 bases; nucleotides not matched to a gene: 3. Per the germline V gene, CDR1 is MNHEY and CDR2 is SVGAGI. In DNA, the CDR3 is TGTGCCAGCAGTGACAGCGGGAGCTCCTACAATGAGCAGTTCTTC. Translating gives CASSDSGSSYNEQFF.

This clonotype appeared once. DNA for the CDR3: TGTGCCAGCAGTTACTCCGACAGGAGTAATGAAAAACTGTTTTTT. It translates to CASSYSDRSNEKLFF. This chain connects TRBV12-3 or TRBV12-4 to TRBJ1-4; TRBD1 might be the D (6 bases). The CDR3 totals 15 residues. With 4 bases removed from V and 4 bases from J, the gap between germline ends came to 13 bases.

This chain links TRBV25-1 with TRBJ1-1; the match to TRBD1 covers 10 bases. Germline V gives CDR1 MGHDK, CDR2 SYGVNS. Germline trimming cut 4 bases from V and 6 bases from J; bases unmatched to any gene: 11. The CDR3 runs to 16 residues. This CDR3 reads CASSANRDRGRSEAFF. The DNA of the CDR3 is TGTGCCAGCAGTGCGAACCGGGACAGGGGCCGATCTGAAGCTTTCTTT.

V gene TRBV20-1 combines with J gene TRBJ1-1; D uncertain. Germline V CDR1 and CDR2: DFQATT, SNEGSKA (reference sequence). The CDR3 has 13 residues. V was trimmed by 7 bases and J by 1 base, leaving 13 bases between them. DNA for the CDR3: TGCAGTGTAACGGACCGGAGGAACACTGAAGCTTTCTTT. Translating gives CSVTDRRNTEAFF.

The sample holds a few counts of this clonotype. This chain uses TRBV6-5 with TRBJ1-5, with D uncertain. The V gene's germline CDR1 is MNHEY and CDR2 SVGAGI. This CDR3 has 18 residues. The ends were cut back, 2 bases at V and 0 bases at J, with 17 bases in the middle. As DNA, the CDR3 is TGTGCCAGCAGTTACCGGTCTCCCTCCCCATATAGCAATCAGCCCCAGCATTTT. It codes for CASSYRSPSPYSNQPQHF.

This clonotype appeared a few times. This chain links TRBV6-2 or TRBV6-3 with TRBJ2-7, with a tentative D call TRBD2 (6 bases). This CDR3 is built from 14 residues. V was shortened by 6 bases and J by 2 bases, with 14 bases between the two germline ends. Per germline, CDR1 MNHEY and CDR2 SVGEGT. The CDR3 DNA reads as TGTGCCAGCAGAAGGACTAACGCCGCCTACGAGCAGTACTTC. It specifies CASRRTNAAYEQYF.

This clonotype turned up a few times. The junction differs from germline at one of its ends, possibly a read error. This rearrangement joins TRBV12-3 or TRBV12-4 to TRBJ2-1, with a weak D call TRBD1 (6 bases). The CDR3 is 13 amino acids. Here the CDR3 DNA reads TGTGCCAGCAGCTTACAGGGTTTGGATGAGCAGTCCTTC. It encodes CASSLQGLDEQSF.

This chain connects TRBV5-1 to TRBJ2-1; 15 nucleotides line up with TRBD2. Germline loops: CDR1 SGHRS, CDR2 YFSETQ. Losses at the gene ends were 3 bases for V and 8 bases for J; bases not matched to a gene: 9. The CDR3 is made up of 17 amino acids. In DNA, the CDR3 is TGCGCCAGCAGCTCCGGACTAGCGGGAGGGCCGAACGATGAGCAGTTCTTC. This translates into CASSSGLAGGPNDEQFF.

As concerns this clonotype: A read error may explain this, as a much larger clone is one base away. No conserved phenylalanine or tryptophan ends this CDR3, so it is likely a read error. The rearrangement uses TRBV12-3 or TRBV12-4 and TRBJ2-7; 9 bases fit TRBD1. Losses at the gene ends were 5 bases for V and 5 bases for J; bases not matched to a gene: 7. The CDR3 is 14 amino acids. CDR3 in DNA: TGTGCCAGCAGTCCTAGACAGGGGGGCAACGAGCAGTACTTA. Protein product: CASSPRQGGNEQYL.

This clonotype showed up many times. A read error may produce the germline difference seen at one junction end. The chain joins TRBV7-2 to TRBJ2-1, with D perhaps TRBD1 (5 bases). This CDR3 comprises 13 residues. Germline CDR1 and CDR2: SGHTA and FQGNSA. The CDR3 sequence: CASSLVGDNEQFF. CDR3 DNA sequence: TGTGCCAGCAGTTTAGTAGGGGATAATGAGCAGTTCTTC.

The chain joins TRBV19 to TRBJ1-2; 10 bases line up with TRBD1. The CDR3 spans 20 residues. V lost 3 bases, J lost 6 bases, and 22 bases stayed unmatched. Germline lookup yields CDR1 LNHDA and CDR2 SQIVND (reference sequence). The CDR3, as DNA: TGTGCCAGTAGTATGGATATTTTCCGGGACAGGGGCCTCTCCGGCGATGGCTACACCTTC. It translates to CASSMDIFRDRGLSGDGYTF.

This chain joins TRBV12-3 or TRBV12-4 and TRBJ2-1, with D tentatively TRBD1 (5 bases). The CDR3 has 13 amino acids. Trimming cost V 6 bases and J 7 bases, with 13 bases left between them. DNA for the CDR3: TGTGCCAGCAGACGAGACAGTAGGAATGAGCAGTTCTTC. Residues: CASRRDSRNEQFF.

This clonotype was seen a few times. This chain joins TRBV15 and TRBJ1-1; 9 positions match TRBD1. V lost 3 bases, J lost 3 bases, and 5 bases stayed unmatched. Germline CDR1 reads LNHNV; CDR2 reads YYDKDF (reference sequence). CDR3 length equals 15 residues. CDR3 sequence (DNA): TGTGCCACCAGCAGCCACAGGGGGCCCTACACTGAAGCTTTCTTT. It translates to CATSSHRGPYTEAFF. The full variable domain, completed using reference TRBV15 and TRBJ1-1, is DAMVIQNPRYQVTQFGKPVTLSCSQTLNHNVMYWYQQKSSQAPKLLFHYYDKDFNNEADTPDNFQSRRPNTSFCFLDIRSPGLGDTAMYLCATSSHRGPYTEAFFGQGTRLTVV.

The CDR3 DNA is TGTGCCAGCAGTTGGGCAGGGACGTATACGCAGTATTTT. It yields the protein CASSWAGTYTQYF. This chain links TRBV28 with TRBJ2-3, with D possibly called TRBD1 or TRBD2 (5 bases each). The CDR3 length is 13 residues. Per germline, CDR1 MDHEN and CDR2 SYDVKM. V lost 4 bases and J lost 7, with 12 bases in between.

This rearrangement joins TRBV28 to TRBJ2-7; 10 nucleotides agree with TRBD1. Losses at the gene ends were 7 bases for V and 0 bases for J; bases not matched to a gene: 3. Germline V gene sequence: CDR1 MDHEN, CDR2 SYDVKM. This CDR3 region has 14 residues. The CDR3 sequence: CASKDRGTSYEQYF. DNA for the CDR3: TGTGCCAGCAAGGACAGGGGGACCTCCTACGAGCAGTACTTC. Drawing the rest from reference TRBV28 and TRBJ2-7, the complete variable domain is DVKVTQSSRYLVKRTGEKVFLECVQDMDHENMFWYRQDPGLGLRLIYFSYDVKMKEKGDIPEGYSVSREKKERFSLILESASTNQTSMYLCASKDRGTSYEQYFGPGTRLTVT.

This clonotype came up many times. The chain links TRBV7-2 to TRBJ2-3; TRBD2 agrees at 7 bases. Germline loops: CDR1 SGHTA, CDR2 FQGNSA. V gave up 5 bases and J gave up 6 bases; unmatched junction bases: 5. The CDR3 runs to 13 residues. The CDR3 coding sequence is TGTGCCAGCAGCCCCAACGGGGGGGATACGCAGTATTTT. The encoded protein is CASSPNGGDTQYF.

V is TRBV7-8 and J is TRBJ2-1, with TRBD2 matching 7 bases. Per germline, CDR1 SGHVS and CDR2 FQNEAQ. The CDR3 length is 15 residues. V dropped 2 bases and J dropped 11; count of bases not matched to a gene: 12. The CDR3 loop is CASSLTSGTTMKQFF. CDR3 in DNA: TGTGCCAGCAGCTTAACCTCCGGGACTACAATGAAGCAGTTCTTC.

The J gene is TRBJ2-5, the V gene TRBV15, with TRBD1 identical over 10 bases. From germline, CDR1 is LNHNV and CDR2 YYDKDF (reference sequence). The CDR3 contains 18 residues. Unmatched junction bases numbered 13, after V lost 1 base and J lost 5 bases. CDR3 protein: CATSRGGGGTGDFETQYF. DNA for the CDR3: TGTGCCACCAGCAGAGGGGGGGGCGGGACAGGGGACTTTGAGACCCAGTACTTC.

The sample holds many counts of this clonotype. The rearrangement uses TRBV7-8 and TRBJ1-1, with 7 bases aligning to TRBD1. CDR1 and CDR2 from the germline V gene are SGHVS and FQNEAQ. The V segment lost 2 bases and the J segment 0 bases; nucleotides outside the gene matches: 9. This CDR3 region has 17 residues. Here the CDR3 reads CASSLLARQGVNTEAFF. CDR3 coding DNA: TGTGCCAGCAGCTTATTAGCGCGACAGGGTGTGAACACTGAAGCTTTCTTT.

V and J are TRBV5-1 and TRBJ2-4; D is unresolved. There are 16 residues in the CDR3. CDR1 SGHRS and CDR2 YFSETQ come from the germline V gene. Trimming cost V 3 bases and J 0 bases, with 13 bases left between them. Here the CDR3 DNA reads TGCGCCAGCAGCTCACCGACGGACCTAGCCAAAAACATTCAGTACTTC. It encodes CASSSPTDLAKNIQYF.

Here the CDR3 reads CASREGQASNQPQHF. In DNA form, the CDR3 reads TGTGCCAGCAGGGAGGGACAGGCGAGCAATCAGCCCCAGCATTTT. The V call is TRBV2, the J call TRBJ1-5; 8 positions match TRBD1. The CDR3 is 15 amino acids. Germline CDR1 is SNHLY and CDR2 is FYNNEI. The V and J ends lost 6 bases and 1 base, in that order; junction bases with no gene match: 5.

The V call is TRBV7-8, the J call TRBJ1-1; 7 bases are a match to TRBD1. The CDR3 runs to 21 residues. Germline V lookup: CDR1 SGHVS, CDR2 FQNEAQ. V lost 4 bases, J lost 4 bases, and 27 bases stayed unmatched. The CDR3 here is CASSSVWAGGEAGDISTEAFF. The CDR3 nucleotides read TGTGCCAGCAGCTCCGTTTGGGCAGGGGGAGAGGCTGGGGACATTTCCACTGAAGCTTTCTTT.

This clonotype was counted between two and nine times. The chain couples TRBV12-3 or TRBV12-4 to TRBJ1-2; D possibly corresponds to TRBD1 (5 bases). The CDR3 has 13 residues. The V and J ends lost 6 bases and 0 bases respectively, with 8 bases between them. DNA for the CDR3: TGTGCCAGCAGGCTGACAGCTAACTATGGCTACACCTTC. It specifies CASRLTANYGYTF.

The sample holds a few counts of this clonotype. The chain employs TRBV7-2 and TRBJ1-3, with no clear D. CDR3 length: 16 residues. V lost 1 base to trimming and J lost 2 bases, with 12 bases between them. Germline lookup yields CDR1 SGHTA and CDR2 FQGNSA. CDR3 region: CASSLVGGPPGNTIYF. CDR3 nucleotide sequence: TGTGCCAGCAGCTTAGTGGGAGGACCCCCTGGAAACACCATATATTTT.

The chain has TRBV2 and TRBJ2-7; D uncertain. V lost 6 bases and J lost 0, with 12 bases in between. The CDR3 contains 14 residues. CDR1 is SNHLY and CDR2 is FYNNEI in the germline V gene. The CDR3 sequence: CASSPKPTSYEQYF. CDR3 bases: TGTGCCAGCAGCCCTAAACCCACCTCCTACGAGCAGTACTTC.

The chain combines TRBV20-1 with TRBJ2-7; D is uncertain. CDR1 and CDR2 (germline): DFQATT, SNEGSKA (reference sequence). With 3 bases removed from V and 0 bases from J, the gap between germline ends came to 15 bases. The CDR3 sequence is 15 residues long. The CDR3 DNA sequence: TGCAGTGCTAGGGCTCACAGCCTGAGCTCCTACGAGCAGTACTTC. This encodes CSARAHSLSSYEQYF.

This clonotype occurred many times. The V and J genes are TRBV7-6 and TRBJ1-1, with D uncertain. Between the trimmed V and J ends, which lost 8 bases and 4 bases, there was a span of 8 bases. The germline V gene encodes CDR1 SGHVS and CDR2 FNYEAQ. The CDR3 is 11 residues long. This CDR3 reads CASSQGTEAFF. CDR3 DNA sequence: TGTGCCAGCTCCCAAGGCACTGAAGCTTTCTTT.